Below are 20 T cell receptor beta chains sequenced from a single sample in a study of shared clonotypes between healthy human individuals. Sequencing was performed with immunoSEQ multiplex PCR; in TCRdb, only in-frame clones are kept and a portion is missing. Of some 700,000 clones detected, 90% appear once; the ten largest clones hold approximately 35%. Input material: memory CD8+ T cells from PBMCs. Described subset: CD45RO+ cells pooled with CCR7-negative TemRA cells. The source of these receptors is a man aged 18 to 35 in good health. Some clones in this sample may be carry-over from other donors' samples.

The chain links TRBV19 to TRBJ1-2; a possible D gene is TRBD1 (6 bases). Trimming took 3 bases from V and 5 from J, leaving 25 bases between them. Germline CDR1 LNHDA, CDR2 SQIVND (reference sequence). The CDR3 covers 18 residues. CDR3 sequence reads: CASSIDPGAPLLGYGYTF. The CDR3 bases are TGTGCCAGTAGTATTGACCCGGGGGCCCCGCTGCTCGGGTATGGCTACACCTTC.

This clone showed up just once. This chain joins TRBV2 and TRBJ1-1; D unclear. CDR1 is SNHLY, CDR2 FYNNEI, per germline. This CDR3 has 14 residues. The ends were cut back, 3 bases at V and 6 bases at J, with 14 bases in the middle. The CDR3 is CASSEEAPRPEAFF. The CDR3, as DNA: TGTGCCAGCAGTGAGGAGGCACCAAGGCCTGAAGCTTTCTTT.

The rearrangement joins TRBV6-5 to TRBJ2-1; TRBD1 aligns across 10 bases. The CDR3 covers 15 residues. The germline V gene encodes CDR1 MNHEY and CDR2 SVGAGI. Trimming removed 6 bases from V and 7 bases from J; junction bases left unmatched: 9. The CDR3 coding sequence is TGTGCCAGCAGACTGGACAGGGGGGGTTGGAATGAGCAGTTCTTC. This encodes CASRLDRGGWNEQFF.

The J gene is TRBJ1-2, the V gene TRBV28; 9 bases line up with TRBD1. Germline V gene sequence: CDR1 MDHEN, CDR2 SYDVKM. The CDR3 contains 15 residues. With 6 bases clipped from V and 3 bases from J, the junction kept 8 bases outside the gene matches. CDR3 region: CASSITGGRYYGYTF. For the CDR3, the DNA is TGTGCCAGCAGCATCACAGGGGGCCGATACTATGGCTACACCTTC.

The chain joins TRBV7-3 to TRBJ2-2; 11 nucleotides match TRBD1. V was clipped by 5 bases and J by 5 bases; unmatched bases: 4. The CDR3 contains 15 residues. CDR1 is SGHTA, CDR2 FQGTGA, per germline. Here the CDR3 DNA reads TGTGCCAGCAGCCGGACAGGGGGCGGAACCGGGGAGCTGTTTTTT. This translates into CASSRTGGGTGELFF.

Worth noting for this clone: At the DNA level, this CDR3 is encoded by other sequences in the same sample as well. In DNA, the CDR3 is TGTGCCAGCTCAAGTCGTGGCGGATCCTACGAGCAGTACTTC. Its translation: CASSSRGGSYEQYF. The chain is built from TRBV27 and TRBJ2-7; D not resolved. CDR1 and CDR2 (germline): MNHEY, SMNVEV (reference sequence). The V and J ends lost 8 bases and 1 base respectively, with 15 bases between them. There are 14 residues in the CDR3.

For this clone: Other DNA sequences from this sample encode an identical CDR3 as well. The gene calls are TRBV29-1 and TRBJ2-7; D is undetermined. The CDR3 length is 11 residues. Germline V CDR1 and CDR2: SQVTM, ANQGSEA. V lost 4 bases and J lost 3, with 7 bases in between. CDR3 coding DNA: TGCAGCGTTGTAAGGGACTACGAGCAGTACTTC. Translation: CSVVRDYEQYF.

J is TRBJ1-1 and V is TRBV6-1, with no clear D. The CDR3 runs 15 residues. Germline loops: CDR1 MNHNS, CDR2 SASEGT. V was pared by 5 bases and J by 0 bases, with 13 bases between. CDR3 in DNA: TGTGCCAGCAGTCTGGGGTTAAGGCTGAACACTGAAGCTTTCTTT. Its protein product is CASSLGLRLNTEAFF.

This clone appeared a single time. The CDR3 here is CASSAWLGRAYGYTF. The CDR3 DNA reads TGTGCCAGTAGTGCATGGCTTGGCAGGGCCTATGGCTACACCTTC. This chain connects TRBV19 to TRBJ1-2; D perhaps matches TRBD1 (5 bases). V lost 5 bases and J 4 bases, leaving 17 bases between the germline ends. The germline V gene has CDR1 LNHDA and CDR2 SQIVND (reference sequence). The CDR3 contains 15 residues.

The V call is TRBV11-2, the J call TRBJ2-2; D perhaps matches TRBD1 (6 bases). Trimming shortened V by 6 bases and J by 3 bases, and 17 bases separated the two germline ends. The CDR3 runs to 16 residues. The germline V gene encodes CDR1 SGHAT and CDR2 FQNNGV. CDR3 sequence: CASRINRAVDTGELFF. CDR3 DNA sequence: TGTGCCAGCAGGATTAACAGGGCCGTCGACACCGGGGAGCTGTTTTTT.

CDR3 in DNA: TGTGCCAGCAGTTTAGGGCGGGATTCCTACGAGCAGTACTTC. Translation: CASSLGRDSYEQYF. V gene TRBV27 combines with J gene TRBJ2-7; weak D call: TRBD2 (6 bases). The CDR3 length is 14 residues. Germline assignment: CDR1 MNHEY and CDR2 SMNVEV (reference sequence). V shed 2 bases and J shed 1 base, with 9 bases lying between them.

The CDR3 is CASSVGPLVTVNEKLFF. The DNA of the CDR3 is TGTGCCAGCAGCGTAGGGCCCCTGGTGACAGTTAATGAAAAACTGTTTTTT. J is TRBJ1-4 and V is TRBV9, with D possibly matching TRBD1 (5 bases). This CDR3 spans 17 amino acids. Per germline, CDR1 SGDLS and CDR2 YYNGEE. V dropped 0 bases and J dropped 4 bases, with 16 bases sitting between them.

The chain has TRBV30 and TRBJ2-7; 12 bases are a match to TRBD1. J was trimmed by 7 bases and V by 3 bases; bases with no gene match: 7. The CDR3 covers 14 residues. The germline V gene has CDR1 GTSNPN and CDR2 SVGIG (reference sequence). CDR3 residues: CAWRAGQGAWEQYF. DNA of the CDR3: TGTGCCTGGAGGGCGGGACAGGGGGCGTGGGAGCAGTACTTC.

CDR3 nucleotides: TGTGCCAGCACTCTCAGTTCTAACGGGGAGCTGTTTTTT. This codes for CASTLSSNGELFF. V and J are TRBV27 and TRBJ2-2; D call uncertain. This CDR3 has 13 residues. CDR1 is MNHEY, CDR2 SMNVEV, per germline (reference sequence). V shed 7 bases and J shed 7 bases, with 13 bases lying between them.

This clone was recorded once. The gene calls are TRBV4-1 and TRBJ2-1, with D tentatively TRBD2 (7 bases). Germline CDR1 reads MGHRA; CDR2 reads YSYEKL. This CDR3 region has 15 residues. V was clipped by 1 base and J by 2 bases, with 9 bases between them. The CDR3 spells CASSQAGGPYNEQFF. For the CDR3, the DNA is TGCGCCAGCAGCCAAGCCGGGGGGCCCTACAATGAGCAGTTCTTC.

On this clone: This sample includes further DNA sequences coding for the same CDR3. This chain connects TRBV4-2 to TRBJ2-7; D not resolved. Germline-derived CDR1 and CDR2 are LGHNA and YNFKEQ. Deletions cut 0 bases from V and 5 bases from J, with 5 bases between. This CDR3 contains 12 residues. CDR3 bases: TGTGCCAGCAGCCAAGATAGGGACGAGCAGTACTTC. This gives the protein CASSQDRDEQYF.

About this clone itself: Lacking the conserved final phenylalanine or tryptophan, this CDR3 likely reflects a read error. No DNA is shown, since the ends of the CDR3 on it are uncertain; the CDR3 is the one TCRdb lists. The genes are TRBV5-1 and TRBJ2-7; no DNA check was done on the table's D call, TRBD2. CDR1 SGHRS and CDR2 YFSETQ come from the germline V gene. The CDR3 length equals 13 residues, ends included. CDR3 loop: CASSPFASSGSFP.

This clone has a single count. The chain carries TRBV19 and TRBJ1-1; D call uncertain. The germline CDR1 and CDR2 sequences are LNHDA and SQIVND (reference sequence). This CDR3 is 13 amino acids long. Trimming stripped 3 bases from V and 5 bases from J, with 10 bases between. CDR3 region: CASSIDWSTEAFF. The DNA for the CDR3 is TGTGCCAGTAGTATCGACTGGTCTACTGAAGCTTTCTTT.

This clone was seen once. The CDR3 here is CASSYTNSNEQFF. CDR3 nucleotides: TGTGCCAGCAGTTACACCAACTCCAATGAGCAGTTCTTC. V is TRBV6-5 and J is TRBJ2-1; no definite D call. In germline, CDR1 is MNHEY, CDR2 SVGAGI. Trimming shortened V by 2 bases and J by 6 bases, and 8 bases separated the two germline ends. The CDR3 length is 13 residues.

This chain uses TRBV28 with TRBJ2-2; 12 positions match TRBD2. Per the germline V gene, CDR1 is MDHEN and CDR2 is SYDVKM. V was pared by 4 bases and J by 6 bases, with 3 bases of the junction left unmatched. This CDR3 is 15 amino acids long. For the CDR3, the DNA is TGTGCCAGCAGTTCCCTAGCGGGAGGGGCCGGGGAGCTGTTTTTT. This gives the protein CASSSLAGGAGELFF.